Each of the 8 T cell receptor beta chains below was sequenced from the same sample in a study of blood T cell repertoires in COVID-19. Repertoires were generated with immunoSEQ multiplex PCR, while TCRdb's copy carries only in-frame clones and drops some. The repertoire holds under 300,000 clones, 84% seen once, with less than 2% in the top ten. Material: peripheral blood. Source of these receptors: a middle-aged woman who had recovered from COVID-19.

The genes are TRBV6-5 and TRBJ2-1, with 7 nucleotides matching TRBD2. V shed 7 bases, J shed 0 bases, and the junction held 6 bases outside the gene matches. The CDR3 is 15 amino acids. CDR1 and CDR2 from the germline V gene are MNHEY and SVGAGI. CDR3 loop: CASTPLADSYNEQFF. The CDR3 bases are TGTGCCAGCACCCCGCTAGCGGACTCCTACAATGAGCAGTTCTTC.

This sequence joins TRBV7-9 and TRBJ1-2; 10 bases line up with TRBD1. The CDR3 is made up of 14 amino acids. Per germline, CDR1 SEHNR and CDR2 FQNEAQ (reference sequence). V was clipped by 5 bases and J by 8 bases; unmatched bases: 8. CDR3 nucleotides: TGTGCCAGCAGCCCCTCGCGGGACAGGGGCGGCTACACCTTC. Translated, it gives CASSPSRDRGGYTF.

This chain links TRBV7-9 with TRBJ2-4, with TRBD2 matching over 10 bases. There are 19 residues in the CDR3. Germline V lookup: CDR1 SEHNR, CDR2 FQNEAQ (reference sequence). V lost 4 bases and J lost 2; bases outside the gene matches: 14. The chain's CDR3 is CASSYNSGGVFWTKNIQYF. CDR3 coding DNA: TGTGCCAGCAGCTACAACAGCGGGGGGGTGTTTTGGACCAAAAACATTCAGTACTTC.

The chain is built from TRBV3-1 (or the pseudogene TRBV3-2) and TRBJ1-5, with 9 bases aligning to TRBD1. The CDR3 runs 14 residues. The germline CDR1 and CDR2 sequences are LGHDT and YNNKEL (reference sequence). After removal of 5 bases from V and 4 bases from J, the junction contained 3 bases not matched to a gene. CDR3 protein: CASSMTGGNQPQHF. The CDR3 bases are TGTGCCAGCAGCATGACAGGGGGGAATCAGCCCCAGCATTTT.

This chain joins TRBV2 and TRBJ2-1; TRBD2 matches at 10 bases. CDR1 is SNHLY and CDR2 is FYNNEI in the germline V gene. CDR3 length equals 15 residues. J was trimmed by 3 bases and V by 5 bases; bases with no gene match: 4. The CDR3 region is CASSTGTSDYNEQFF. CDR3 DNA: TGTGCCAGCAGTACCGGGACTAGCGACTACAATGAGCAGTTCTTC.

The rearrangement joins TRBV5-1 to TRBJ2-2, with no clear D. The germline V gene has CDR1 SGHRS and CDR2 YFSETQ. This CDR3 is built from 14 residues. V lost 0 bases, J lost 0 bases, and 3 bases lay in between. CDR3 loop: CASSLGANTGELFF. As DNA, the CDR3 is TGCGCCAGCAGCTTGGGAGCGAACACCGGGGAGCTGTTTTTT. The full variable domain, its missing parts supplied by reference TRBV5-1 and TRBJ2-2, is KAGVTQTPRYLIKTRGQQVTLSCSPISGHRSVSWYQQTPGQGLQFLFEYFSETQRNKGNFPGRFSGRQFSNSRSEMNVSTLELGDSALYLCASSLGANTGELFFGEGSRLTVL.

The chain uses TRBV5-1 and TRBJ2-7, with D uncertain. The CDR3 has 14 residues. V shed 0 bases and J shed 4 bases, with 11 bases lying between them. Germline V gene data show CDR1 as SGHRS and CDR2 as YFSETQ. The CDR3 DNA reads TGCGCCAGCAGCTTGGAGCCTACTGAGTACGAGCAGTACTTC. This translates into CASSLEPTEYEQYF.

The chain carries TRBV7-8 and TRBJ1-4; 8 positions agree with TRBD1. V was clipped by 1 base and J by 8 bases; unmatched bases: 6. This CDR3 comprises 15 residues. In germline, CDR1 is SGHVS, CDR2 FQNEAQ. This chain's CDR3 is CASSLDRGYEEKLFF. For the CDR3, the DNA is TGTGCCAGCAGCTTAGACAGGGGGTACGAGGAAAAACTGTTTTTT.